A single sample gave rise to the 8 T cell receptor beta chains below, sequenced in a study of cytomegalovirus exposure and HLA in healthy donors. Libraries were prepared by immunoSEQ multiplex PCR; TCRdb keeps only in-frame clonotypes and omits some of them. The sample includes under 150,000 clones, 70% to 90% of them seen just once. Sequenced input: PBMCs. These receptors all stem from a man younger than 30 in good health and CMV-seropositive.

The CDR3 region has the DNA TGTGCCAGCAGTGAAACAGCGGGAGGGATTGGGTCCCCTTACAATGAGCAGTTCTTC. Translating gives CASSETAGGIGSPYNEQFF. This chain connects TRBV2 to TRBJ2-1; 10 bases map to TRBD2. Trimming cost V 2 bases and J 4 bases; bases outside gene matches: 14. This CDR3 is built from 19 residues. CDR1 is SNHLY and CDR2 is FYNNEI in the germline V gene.

The table lists this clone with a count of one. This chain links TRBV19 with TRBJ2-2; D is unresolved. V was cut by 2 bases and J by 11 bases, with 18 bases left in between. Germline V gene lookup returns CDR1 LNHDA and CDR2 SQIVND (reference sequence). CDR3 length equals 15 residues. The CDR3 nucleotides are TGTGCCAGTAGTATATTCGGCCTCAGCGTGGGTGAGCTGTTTTTT. Translated, it gives CASSIFGLSVGELFF.

This clone has a handful of counts. The chain joins TRBV5-1 to TRBJ1-2; D is unclear. V lost 4 bases to trimming and J lost 9 bases, with 19 bases between them. CDR3 length equals 14 residues. Looked up from germline, CDR1 is SGHRS and CDR2 is YFSETQ. CDR3 DNA: TGCGCCAGCAGCCCGGCAGGAGGAACCGCAAGCTACACCTTC. Protein product: CASSPAGGTASYTF.

This chain connects TRBV7-6 to TRBJ2-1; 13 nucleotides agree with TRBD2. Germline CDR1 SGHVS, CDR2 FNYEAQ. The length of the CDR3 is 17 residues. V shed 5 bases and J 4 bases; nucleotides not matched to a gene: 8. The CDR3 loop is CASSPQGTSGVYNEQFF. The CDR3 bases are TGTGCCAGCAGCCCCCAGGGGACTAGCGGGGTGTACAATGAGCAGTTCTTC.

The chain carries TRBV9 and TRBJ2-7, with 8 bases lining up with TRBD1. J was trimmed by 0 bases and V by 4 bases; bases with no gene match: 9. Germline values: CDR1 SGDLS, CDR2 YYNGEE. The CDR3 has 16 residues. CDR3 coding DNA: TGTGCCAGCAGCTTGGGGGGACAGGTGCACTCCTACGAGCAGTACTTC. It is translated as CASSLGGQVHSYEQYF. Supplemented by reference TRBV9 and TRBJ2-7, the full variable domain reads DSGVTQTPKHLITATGQRVTLRCSPRSGDLSVYWYQQSLDQGLQFLIQYYNGEERAKGNILERFSAQQFPDLHSELNLSSLELGDSALYFCASSLGGQVHSYEQYFGPGTRLTVT.

This clone was detected a few times. The chain links TRBV4-1 to TRBJ2-5, with 7 bases matching TRBD1. The CDR3 contains 15 residues. In germline, CDR1 is MGHRA, CDR2 YSYEKL. V was clipped by 1 base and J by 5 bases; unmatched bases: 7. CDR3 DNA sequence: TGCGCCAGCAGCCAAGGACAGGGTTGGAGGGAGACCCAGTACTTC. It is translated as CASSQGQGWRETQYF.

This chain connects TRBV7-8 to TRBJ2-7, with D perhaps matching TRBD2 (5 bases). CDR3 length equals 13 residues. Trimming stripped 5 bases from V and 1 base from J, with 9 bases between. Germline V CDR1 and CDR2: SGHVS, FQNEAQ. For the CDR3, the DNA is TGTGCCAGCAGCCCCCGGGAATCCTACGAGCAGTACTTC. As protein: CASSPRESYEQYF.

The gene calls are TRBV5-1 and TRBJ1-2; 10 positions agree with TRBD1. Germline values: CDR1 SGHRS, CDR2 YFSETQ. After removal of 1 base from V and 4 bases from J, the junction contained 16 bases not matched to a gene. The CDR3 totals 19 residues. CDR3 in DNA: TGCGCCAGCAGCTTGCGTGAGGTGGGGACAGGGGTTGGCTCCTATGGCTACACCTTC. This translates into CASSLREVGTGVGSYGYTF.